The rows below give T cell receptor beta chains drawn from one sample of a study of T-cell reconstitution after alpha-beta-depleted transplantation in children. TCRdb redid the calling of the PCR reads with MiXCR, one entry per CDR3 protein. This sample yields around 210,000 distinct CDR3 sequences, of which approximately 7% are seen a single time; about 5.9% belongs to the top ten. The material was PBMCs, obtained before TCRalphabeta/CD19-depleted stem cell transplant. The receptors were sampled from a boy aged 2-15 years with acute lymphoblastic leukemia, due to receive a stem cell transplant. Each CDR3 is given with its conserved first and last residue. The D gene is left open where the match is weak. Size tells how often a clone was seen (once, few, many) or the class of an expanded clone, and some rows leave it out.

V gene	J gene	clone size	D gene	CDR3 DNA	CDR3 protein
TRBV6-5	TRBJ2-1	many	TRBD1	TGTGCCAGCAGAAACCGGGACAGGGGCGAGCAGTTCTTC	CASRNRDRGEQFF
TRBV2	TRBJ2-7	.	TRBD2	TGTGCCACCCAAGAGACATGGGCGAGACTAGCGGGAGGGACCAACCAGCAGTACTTC	CATQETWARLAGGTNQQYF
TRBV15	TRBJ2-5	many	.	TGTGCCACCAGCAGAGAGGCTAGGCAAGAGAACCAGTACTTC	CATSREARQENQYF
TRBV4-2	TRBJ2-7	.	TRBD2	TGTGCCAGCAGCGGGAACAGCGGGAGCTCCTACGAGCAGTACTTC	CASSGNSGSSYEQYF
TRBV7-9	TRBJ1-5	many	.	TGTGCCAGCAGCCTAGGCCTAGATGGCGGCAATCAGCCCCAGCATTTT	CASSLGLDGGNQPQHF
TRBV13	TRBJ2-5	many	TRBD2	TGTGCCAGCAGCTTAGTTGCGGGGGGGCCGAGCGGAGTTGAGACCCAGTACTTC	CASSLVAGGPSGVETQYF
TRBV11-2	TRBJ2-5	many	TRBD2	TGTGCCAGCAGCTTAGTCGTCGGGGGGTACCAAGAGACCCAGTACTTC	CASSLVVGGYQETQYF
TRBV12-3/TRBV12-4	TRBJ1-2	few	.	TGTGCCATCAGCTTAAGGGCCGGGGGCTACACCTTC	CAISLRAGGYTF
TRBV28	TRBJ2-7	many	TRBD1	TGTGCCAGCAGTTCATTATACAGGGGCCAGCCCTACGAGCAGTACTTC	CASSSLYRGQPYEQYF
TRBV7-9	TRBJ1-1	many	.	TGTGCCAGCAGCTCTCCGCAGGGGAAGGAAGCTTTCTTT	CASSSPQGKEAFF
TRBV18	TRBJ2-3	many	.	TGTGCCAGCTCACCGCAGGGGCGGGCAGATACGCAGTATTTT	CASSPQGRADTQYF